This TCR beta chain stems from a study of metastatic and nonmetastatic thyroid tumors. For the study at large: Malignant thyroid and benign thyroid patients provided blood and tumor or nodule tissue whose repertoires were compared.

Thyroid surgery was preceded by no treatment in any patient. In this sample, this clone turned up a few times. A junction boundary mismatches the germline segment, possibly from a read error. TCRdb re-called clones from the PCR reads using MiXCR. Among about 92,000 clones, about 15% were seen once, and the ten largest hold roughly 4%. This CDR3 has 14 amino acids. Sequenced material: blood. The V gene is TRBV12-3 or TRBV12-4, the J gene TRBJ2-2; 7 bases match TRBD1. This clonotype originated in a female donor with papillary thyroid cancer or a benign thyroid nodule (not recorded which). Some clones in this sample may be carry-over from other donors' samples. Written as DNA, the CDR3 is TGTGCCAGCAGGACCGGGACAGTTACCGTGGAGTTGTTTTTT. Residues: CASRTGTVTVELFF.